This T cell receptor beta chain was captured by sequencing in a study of T cell responses to AZD1222 COVID-19 vaccine. General study points: In a largely white British group with more females than males, clonal diversity was possibly underestimated.

Generated by immunoSEQ multiplex PCR, the TCRdb table keeps only in-frame clones and is missing some. The repertoire consists of roughly 160,000 clones, with around 88% occurring once and the leading ten covering 1.1%. The V end was cut by 4 bases, the J end by 1 base, with 10 bases between. The CDR3 is 15 amino acids. Germline V gene sequence: CDR1 KGHSH, CDR2 LQKENI. Notes on this clone: Antigen: not known.

The TCR comes from an adult who received the AZD1222 COVID-19 vaccine. The genes are TRBV18 and TRBJ2-2, with D perhaps matching TRBD1 (6 bases). The sample consisted of peripheral blood, taken 28 days after the second AZD1222 dose. Here the CDR3 DNA reads TGTGCCAGCTCACAAGGCAGGGGGAACACCGGGGAGCTGTTTTTT. Translation: CASSQGRGNTGELFF. Filled out from reference TRBV18 and TRBJ2-2, the complete variable domain reads NAGVMQNPRHLVRRRGQEARLRCSPMKGHSHVYWYRQLPEEGLKFMVYLQKENIIDESGMPKERFSAEFPKEGPSILRIQQVVRGDSAAYFCASSQGRGNTGELFFGEGSRLTVL.